This TCR beta chain was identified in a study of blood T cell repertoires in COVID-19. The data were produced by immunoSEQ multiplex PCR, yet TCRdb's version contains in-frame clones alone and is incomplete. The sample yields some 340,000 clones, 75% to 90% seen once. Trimming stripped 4 bases from V and 0 bases from J, with 25 bases between. The CDR3 loop spans 20 amino acids. Germline V gene lookup returns CDR1 SGHRS and CDR2 YFSETQ. The specimen was peripheral blood. This TCR derives from a young woman with acute or convalescent COVID-19. The V and J genes are TRBV5-1 and TRBJ2-2; D possibly corresponds to TRBD2 (6 bases). This chain's CDR3 is CASSQFPGNGGTPNTGELFF. CDR3 DNA: TGCGCCAGCAGCCAATTCCCGGGAAATGGGGGGACCCCGAACACCGGGGAGCTGTTTTTT.